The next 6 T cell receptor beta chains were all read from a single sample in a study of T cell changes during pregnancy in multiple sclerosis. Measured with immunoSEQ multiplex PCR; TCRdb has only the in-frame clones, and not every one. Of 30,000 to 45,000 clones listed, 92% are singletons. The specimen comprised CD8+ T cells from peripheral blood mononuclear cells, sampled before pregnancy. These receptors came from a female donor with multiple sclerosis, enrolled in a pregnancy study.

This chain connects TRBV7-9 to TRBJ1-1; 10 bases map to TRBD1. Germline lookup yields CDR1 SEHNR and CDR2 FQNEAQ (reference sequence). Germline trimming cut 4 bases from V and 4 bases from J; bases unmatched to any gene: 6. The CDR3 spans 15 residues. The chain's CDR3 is CASSSPDRGSTEAFF. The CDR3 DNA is TGTGCCAGCAGCTCCCCGGACAGGGGGAGCACTGAAGCTTTCTTT. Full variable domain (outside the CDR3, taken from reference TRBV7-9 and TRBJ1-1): DTGVSQNPRHKITKRGQNVTFRCDPISEHNRLYWYRQTLGQGPEFLTYFQNEAQLEKSRLLSDRFSAERPKGSFSTLEIQRTEQGDSAMYLCASSSPDRGSTEAFFGQGTRLTVV.

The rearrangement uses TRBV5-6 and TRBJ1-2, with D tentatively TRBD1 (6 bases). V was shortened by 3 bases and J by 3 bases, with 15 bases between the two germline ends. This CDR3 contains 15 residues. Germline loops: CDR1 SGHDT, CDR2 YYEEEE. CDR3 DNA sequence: TGTGCCAGCAGCTCCCAGGGGCAGGGTCACTATGGCTACACCTTC. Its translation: CASSSQGQGHYGYTF. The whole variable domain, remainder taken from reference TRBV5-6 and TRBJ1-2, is DAGVTQSPTHLIKTRGQQVTLRCSPKSGHDTVSWYQQALGQGPQFIFQYYEEEERQRGNFPDRFSGHQFPNYSSELNVNALLLGDSALYLCASSSQGQGHYGYTFGSGTRLTVV.

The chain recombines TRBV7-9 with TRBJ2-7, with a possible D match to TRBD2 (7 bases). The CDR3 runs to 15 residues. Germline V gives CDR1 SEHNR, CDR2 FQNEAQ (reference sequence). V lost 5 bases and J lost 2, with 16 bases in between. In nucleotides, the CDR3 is TGTGCCAGCAGCAGTGGGGGGGACACACCCTACGAGCAGTACTTC. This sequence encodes CASSSGGDTPYEQYF.

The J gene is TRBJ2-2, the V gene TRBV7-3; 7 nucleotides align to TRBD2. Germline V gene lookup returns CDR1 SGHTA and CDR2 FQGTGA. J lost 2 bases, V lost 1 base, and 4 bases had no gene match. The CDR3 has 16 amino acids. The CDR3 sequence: CASSLRLAANTGELFF. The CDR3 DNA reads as TGTGCCAGCAGCTTAAGGCTAGCGGCTAACACCGGGGAGCTGTTTTTT.

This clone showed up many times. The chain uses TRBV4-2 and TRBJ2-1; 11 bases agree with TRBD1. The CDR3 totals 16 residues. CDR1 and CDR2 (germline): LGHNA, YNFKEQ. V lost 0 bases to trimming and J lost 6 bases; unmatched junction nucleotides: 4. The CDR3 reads CASSQDLGTGGNEQFF. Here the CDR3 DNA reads TGTGCCAGCAGCCAAGATCTGGGGACAGGGGGCAATGAGCAGTTCTTC.

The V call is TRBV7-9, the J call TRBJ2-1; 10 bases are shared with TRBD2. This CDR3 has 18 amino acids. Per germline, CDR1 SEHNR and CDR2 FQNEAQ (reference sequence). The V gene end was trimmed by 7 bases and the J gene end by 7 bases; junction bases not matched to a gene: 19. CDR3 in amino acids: CASNPITSGETQGNEQFF. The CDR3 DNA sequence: TGTGCCAGCAACCCAATTACTAGCGGGGAGACTCAAGGGAATGAGCAGTTCTTC.